The T cell receptor (beta chain) described here comes from a study of blood T cell repertoires in COVID-19. Study context: In each case, the material was cDNA or gDNA derived from T cells, B-cell-depleted T cells, or PBMCs.

Authors' analysis steps: Estimated nucleated cell counts came from reference gene primer amplification. Libraries were prepared by immunoSEQ multiplex PCR; TCRdb keeps only in-frame clonotypes and omits some of them. V and J calls and clone size are as listed in that table; D and trimming were resolved from the DNA. The data contain approximately 500,000 clones, about 89% of them singletons. The TCR comes from a woman aged 45-60 years with COVID-19, enrolled during active disease. The sequenced sample consisted of peripheral blood.

The CDR3 region has the DNA TGTGCCAGCCAGTTCTCTGGGGCCAACGTCCTGACTTTC. Translated: CASQFSGANVLTF. V gene TRBV7-2 combines with J gene TRBJ2-6, with D unresolved. The CDR3 runs to 13 residues. V was cut by 8 bases and J by 0 bases, with 5 bases left in between. From germline, CDR1 is SGHTA and CDR2 FQGNSA.